This T cell receptor beta chain was identified in a study of T cell responses to AZD1222 COVID-19 vaccine. Germline CDR1 reads SGHRS; CDR2 reads YFSETQ. Trimming left V 0 bases short and J 7 bases short, with 13 bases between. CDR3 length equals 15 residues. Some clones are missing from TCRdb's copy, which holds only in-frame ones; the method was immunoSEQ multiplex PCR. The sample includes about 180,000 clones, roughly 91% of them seen just once. The sequence came from an adult who received the AZD1222 COVID-19 vaccine. The sample in question was peripheral blood, obtained 28 days after the second AZD1222 dose. The gene calls are TRBV5-1 and TRBJ1-4; D possibly corresponds to TRBD1 (5 bases). The CDR3 DNA is TGCGCCAGCAGCTTGGGGGGCGGGGATACTGAAAAACTGTTTTTT. It translates to CASSLGGGDTEKLFF.